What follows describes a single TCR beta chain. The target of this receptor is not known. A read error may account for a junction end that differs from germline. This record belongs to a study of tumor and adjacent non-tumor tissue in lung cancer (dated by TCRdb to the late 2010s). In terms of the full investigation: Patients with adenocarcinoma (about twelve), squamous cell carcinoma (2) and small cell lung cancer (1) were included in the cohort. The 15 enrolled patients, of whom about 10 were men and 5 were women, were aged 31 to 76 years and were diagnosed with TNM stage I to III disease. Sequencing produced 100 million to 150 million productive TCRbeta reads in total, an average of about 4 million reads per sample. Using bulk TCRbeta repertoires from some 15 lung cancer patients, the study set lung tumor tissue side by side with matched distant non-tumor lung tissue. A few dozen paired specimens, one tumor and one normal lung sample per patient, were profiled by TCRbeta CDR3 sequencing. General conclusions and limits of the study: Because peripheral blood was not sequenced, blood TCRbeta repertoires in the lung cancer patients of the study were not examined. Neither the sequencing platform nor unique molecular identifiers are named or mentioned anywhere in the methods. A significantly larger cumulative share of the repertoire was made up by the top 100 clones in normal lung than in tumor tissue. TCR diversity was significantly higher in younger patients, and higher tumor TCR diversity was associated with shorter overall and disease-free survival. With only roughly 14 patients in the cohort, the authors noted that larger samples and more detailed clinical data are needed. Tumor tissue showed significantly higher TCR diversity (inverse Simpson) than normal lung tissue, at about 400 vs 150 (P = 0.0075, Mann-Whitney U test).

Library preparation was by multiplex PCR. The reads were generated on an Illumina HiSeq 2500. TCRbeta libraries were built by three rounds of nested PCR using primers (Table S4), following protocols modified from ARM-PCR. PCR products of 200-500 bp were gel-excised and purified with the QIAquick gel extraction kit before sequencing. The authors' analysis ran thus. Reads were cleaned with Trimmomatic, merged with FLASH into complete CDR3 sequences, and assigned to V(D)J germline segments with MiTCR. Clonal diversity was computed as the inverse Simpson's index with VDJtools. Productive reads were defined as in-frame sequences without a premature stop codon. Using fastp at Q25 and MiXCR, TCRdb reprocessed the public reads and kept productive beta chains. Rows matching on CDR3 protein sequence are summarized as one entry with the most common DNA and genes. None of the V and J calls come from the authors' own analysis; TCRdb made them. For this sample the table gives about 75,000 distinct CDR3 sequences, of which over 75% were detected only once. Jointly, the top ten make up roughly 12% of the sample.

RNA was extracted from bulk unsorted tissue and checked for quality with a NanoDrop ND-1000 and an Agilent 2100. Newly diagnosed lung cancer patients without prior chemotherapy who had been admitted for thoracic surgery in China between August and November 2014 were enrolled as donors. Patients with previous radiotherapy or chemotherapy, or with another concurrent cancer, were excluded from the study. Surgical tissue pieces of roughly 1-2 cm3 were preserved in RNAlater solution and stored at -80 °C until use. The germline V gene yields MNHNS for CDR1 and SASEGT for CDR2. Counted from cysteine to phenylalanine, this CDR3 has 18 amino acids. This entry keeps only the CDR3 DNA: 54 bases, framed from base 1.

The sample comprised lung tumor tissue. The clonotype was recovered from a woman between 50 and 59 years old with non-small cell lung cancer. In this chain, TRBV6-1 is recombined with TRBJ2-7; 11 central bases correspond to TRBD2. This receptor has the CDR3 CASRRLAGGLFASYEQYF. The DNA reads TGTGCCAGCAGGAGGCTAGCGGGAGGATTATTCGCCTCCTACGAGCAGTATTTC.